This section outlines one T cell receptor (beta chain) sequence together with its context. There are 15 residues in the CDR3. The germline gives CDR1 SGHAT, CDR2 FQDESV (reference sequence). V shed 4 bases and J 2 bases; nucleotides not matched to a gene: 5. This specimen comes from a study of T cells of healthy individuals. MiXCR, applied by TCRdb to the 5' RACE reads, yields one record per CDR3 protein. The repertoire holds around 79,000 distinct CDR3 sequences, with approximately 4.8% as singletons. V and J are TRBV11-1 and TRBJ1-3; TRBD1 matches at 7 bases. The TCR comes from a female donor in good health. The CDR3 DNA reads TGTGCCAGCAGCTCTCGACAGGGTCCTGGAAACACCATATATTTT. Protein sequence: CASSSRQGPGNTIYF.